This passage covers 4 T cell receptor beta chains from one sample sequenced in a study of T cell responses to AZD1222 COVID-19 vaccine. Sequencing was performed with immunoSEQ multiplex PCR; in TCRdb, only in-frame clones are kept and a portion is missing. The sample shows 200,000 to 300,000 clones, 93% of them seen only once. Sequencing was performed on peripheral blood, taken on day 0 of AZD1222 vaccination. All receptors derive from an adult in good health.

This clone was counted a single time. The genes are TRBV11-2 and TRBJ2-7; 9 nucleotides line up with TRBD1. This CDR3 has 15 residues. CDR1 SGHAT and CDR2 FQNNGV come from the germline V gene. Trimming at V came to 4 bases and at J to 3 bases, leaving 7 bases not matched to a gene. CDR3 region: CASSSLGDRVYEQYF. The CDR3 DNA is TGTGCCAGCAGCTCTCTAGGGGACAGGGTCTACGAGCAGTACTTC.

V and J are TRBV2 and TRBJ2-1; 7 bases are a match to TRBD2. The CDR3 runs 15 residues. V gave up 7 bases and J gave up 6 bases; unmatched junction bases: 12. Germline CDR1 SNHLY, CDR2 FYNNEI. CDR3 DNA sequence: TGTGCCAGCAATAGGGAGGGCTATACCGGCAATGAGCAGTTCTTC. Translated, it gives CASNREGYTGNEQFF.

V is TRBV9 and J is TRBJ2-1; 10 nucleotides line up with TRBD2. From germline, CDR1 is SGDLS and CDR2 YYNGEE. With V trimmed by 3 bases and J by 5 bases, 11 bases remained unmatched. The CDR3 has 17 residues. The chain's CDR3 is CASSASRVAGGHNEQFF. CDR3 coding DNA: TGTGCCAGCAGCGCTTCCCGTGTAGCGGGAGGTCACAATGAGCAGTTCTTC. Using reference TRBV9 and TRBJ2-1 for the parts outside the CDR3, the full variable domain is DSGVTQTPKHLITATGQRVTLRCSPRSGDLSVYWYQQSLDQGLQFLIQYYNGEERAKGNILERFSAQQFPDLHSELNLSSLELGDSALYFCASSASRVAGGHNEQFFGPGTRLTVL.

The chain combines TRBV19 with TRBJ2-3, with a possible D match to TRBD1 (5 bases). The germline V gene encodes CDR1 LNHDA and CDR2 SQIVND (reference sequence). Trimming shortened V by 6 bases and J by 6 bases, and 28 bases separated the two germline ends. The CDR3 sequence is 18 residues long. This CDR3 is CASSPSGLKAPRHDTQYF. Here the CDR3 DNA reads TGTGCCAGTAGCCCTTCAGGGCTCAAGGCCCCGCGACATGATACGCAGTATTTT. The complete variable domain, with remaining parts taken from reference TRBV19 and TRBJ2-3, reads DGGITQSPKYLFRKEGQNVTLSCEQNLNHDAMYWYRQDPGQGLRLIYYSQIVNDFQKGDIAEGYSVSREKKESFPLTVTSAQKNPTAFYLCASSPSGLKAPRHDTQYFGPGTRLTVL.